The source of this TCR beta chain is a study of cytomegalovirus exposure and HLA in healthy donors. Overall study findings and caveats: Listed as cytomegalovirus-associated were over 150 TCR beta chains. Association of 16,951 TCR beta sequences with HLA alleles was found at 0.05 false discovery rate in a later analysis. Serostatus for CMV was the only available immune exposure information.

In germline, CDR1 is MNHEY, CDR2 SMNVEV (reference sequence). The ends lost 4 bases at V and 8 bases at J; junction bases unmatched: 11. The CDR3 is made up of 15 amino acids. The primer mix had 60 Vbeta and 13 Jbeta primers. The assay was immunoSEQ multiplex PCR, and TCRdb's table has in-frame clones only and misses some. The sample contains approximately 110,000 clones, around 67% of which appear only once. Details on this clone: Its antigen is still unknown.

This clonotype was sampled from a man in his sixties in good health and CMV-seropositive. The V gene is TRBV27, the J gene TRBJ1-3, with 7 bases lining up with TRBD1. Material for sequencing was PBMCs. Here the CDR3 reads CASSSTTGVTDTIYF. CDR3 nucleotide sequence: TGTGCCAGCAGTTCAACTACAGGGGTGACGGACACCATATATTTT.